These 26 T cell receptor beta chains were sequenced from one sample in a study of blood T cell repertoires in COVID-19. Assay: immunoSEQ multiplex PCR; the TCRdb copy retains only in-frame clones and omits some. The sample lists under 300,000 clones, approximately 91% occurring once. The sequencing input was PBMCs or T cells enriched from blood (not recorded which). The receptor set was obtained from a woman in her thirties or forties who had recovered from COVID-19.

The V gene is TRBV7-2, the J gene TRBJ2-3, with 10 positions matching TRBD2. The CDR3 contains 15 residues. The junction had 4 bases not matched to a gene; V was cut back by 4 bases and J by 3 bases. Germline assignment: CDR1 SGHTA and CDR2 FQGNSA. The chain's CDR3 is CASSWNSGRTDTQYF. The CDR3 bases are TGTGCCAGCAGCTGGAATAGCGGGAGGACAGATACGCAGTATTTT.

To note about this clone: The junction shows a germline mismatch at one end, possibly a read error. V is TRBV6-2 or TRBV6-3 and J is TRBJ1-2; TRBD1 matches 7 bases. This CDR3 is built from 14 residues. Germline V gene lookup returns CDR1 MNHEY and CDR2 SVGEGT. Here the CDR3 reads CASSDSGTVYGYTF. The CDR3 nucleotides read TGTGCCAGCAGTGACTCCGGGACAGTCTATGGCTACACCTTC.

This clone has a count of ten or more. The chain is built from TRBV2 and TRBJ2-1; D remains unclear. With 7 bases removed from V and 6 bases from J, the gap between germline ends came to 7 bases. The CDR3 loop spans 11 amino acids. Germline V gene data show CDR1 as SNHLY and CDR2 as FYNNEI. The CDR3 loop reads CASTVFNEQFF. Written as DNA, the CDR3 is TGTGCCAGCACAGTTTTCAATGAGCAGTTCTTC.

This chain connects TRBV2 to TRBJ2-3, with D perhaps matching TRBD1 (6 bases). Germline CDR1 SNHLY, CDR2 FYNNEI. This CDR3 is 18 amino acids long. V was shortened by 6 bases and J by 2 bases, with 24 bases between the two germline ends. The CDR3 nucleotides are TGTGCCAGCAGCGAGACGGGACATGGGCGGAGAACCACAGATACGCAGTATTTT. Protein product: CASSETGHGRRTTDTQYF.

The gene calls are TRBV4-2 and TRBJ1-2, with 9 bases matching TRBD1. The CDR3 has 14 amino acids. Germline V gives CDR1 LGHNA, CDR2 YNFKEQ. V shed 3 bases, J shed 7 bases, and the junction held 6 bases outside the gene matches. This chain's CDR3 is CASSQGRDRAGYTF. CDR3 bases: TGTGCCAGCAGCCAGGGGCGGGACAGGGCTGGCTACACCTTC.

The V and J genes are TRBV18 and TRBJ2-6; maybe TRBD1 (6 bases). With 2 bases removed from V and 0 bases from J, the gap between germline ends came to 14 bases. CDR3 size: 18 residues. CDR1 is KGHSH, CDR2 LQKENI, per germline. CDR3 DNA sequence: TGTGCCAGCTCACCATCAAGGACAGTGTACTCTGGGGCCAACGTCCTGACTTTC. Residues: CASSPSRTVYSGANVLTF.

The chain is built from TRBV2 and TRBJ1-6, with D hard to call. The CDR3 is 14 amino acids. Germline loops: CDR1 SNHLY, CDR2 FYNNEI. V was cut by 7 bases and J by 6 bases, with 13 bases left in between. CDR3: CASMLEPINSPLHF. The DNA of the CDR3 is TGTGCCAGCATGCTGGAGCCGATTAATTCACCCCTCCACTTT.

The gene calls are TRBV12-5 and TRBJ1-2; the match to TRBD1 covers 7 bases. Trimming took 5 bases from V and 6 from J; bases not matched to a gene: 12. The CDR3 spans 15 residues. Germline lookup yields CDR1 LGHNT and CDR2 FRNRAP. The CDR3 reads CASGLGQVGSNGYTF. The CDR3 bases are TGTGCTAGTGGTCTAGGACAGGTCGGATCGAATGGCTACACCTTC.

The CDR3 DNA reads TGTGCCAGCACCGGGGATTCCTACGAGCAGTACTTC. It is translated as CASTGDSYEQYF. The gene calls are TRBV2 and TRBJ2-7; D is possibly TRBD2 (5 bases). Germline V gene data show CDR1 as SNHLY and CDR2 as FYNNEI. V lost 7 bases, J lost 1 base, and 8 bases lay in between. The CDR3 length is 12 residues.

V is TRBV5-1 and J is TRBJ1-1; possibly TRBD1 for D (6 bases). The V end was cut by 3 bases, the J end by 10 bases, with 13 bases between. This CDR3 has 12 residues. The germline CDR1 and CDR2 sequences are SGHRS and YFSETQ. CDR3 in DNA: TGCGCCAGCAGCTCGCAGGGAGGGGGAGCTTTCTTT. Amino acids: CASSSQGGGAFF.

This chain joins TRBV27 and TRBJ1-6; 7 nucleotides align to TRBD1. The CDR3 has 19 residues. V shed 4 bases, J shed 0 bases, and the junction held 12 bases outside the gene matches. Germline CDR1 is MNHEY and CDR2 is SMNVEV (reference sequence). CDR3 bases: TGTGCCAGCAGTTCAAGACGACAGGGCGAATTCTCCTATAATTCACCCCTCCACTTT. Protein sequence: CASSSRRQGEFSYNSPLHF.

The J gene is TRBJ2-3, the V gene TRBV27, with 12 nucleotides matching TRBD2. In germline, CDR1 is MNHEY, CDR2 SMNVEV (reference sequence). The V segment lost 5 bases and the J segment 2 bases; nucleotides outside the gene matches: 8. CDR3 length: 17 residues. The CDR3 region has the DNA TGTGCCAGCAGTCGACGACCTAGCGGGGGGGTCACAGATACGCAGTATTTT. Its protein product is CASSRRPSGGVTDTQYF.

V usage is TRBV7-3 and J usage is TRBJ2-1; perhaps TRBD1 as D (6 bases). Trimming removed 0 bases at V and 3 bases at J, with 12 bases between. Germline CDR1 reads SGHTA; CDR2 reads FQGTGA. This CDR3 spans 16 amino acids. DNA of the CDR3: TGTGCCAGCAGCTTAACCCGGGACACCTACTACAATGAGCAGTTCTTC. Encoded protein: CASSLTRDTYYNEQFF. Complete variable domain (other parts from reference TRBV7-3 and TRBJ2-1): GAGVSQTPSNKVTEKGKYVELRCDPISGHTALYWYRQSLGQGPEFLIYFQGTGAADDSGLPNDRFFAVRPEGSVSTLKIQRTERGDSAVYLCASSLTRDTYYNEQFFGPGTRLTVL.

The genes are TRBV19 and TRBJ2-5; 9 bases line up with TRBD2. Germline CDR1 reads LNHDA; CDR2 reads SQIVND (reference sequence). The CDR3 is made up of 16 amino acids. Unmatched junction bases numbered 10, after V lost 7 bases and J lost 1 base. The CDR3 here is CASTPSGGTVQETQYF. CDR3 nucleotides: TGTGCCAGTACTCCAAGCGGGGGGACCGTCCAAGAGACCCAGTACTTC.

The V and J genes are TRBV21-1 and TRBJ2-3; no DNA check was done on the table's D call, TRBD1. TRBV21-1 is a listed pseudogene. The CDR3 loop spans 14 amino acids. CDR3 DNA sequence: TGTGCCAGCTGGGGGGGACAGGGAGCAGATACGCAGTATTTT. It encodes CASWGGQGADTQYF.

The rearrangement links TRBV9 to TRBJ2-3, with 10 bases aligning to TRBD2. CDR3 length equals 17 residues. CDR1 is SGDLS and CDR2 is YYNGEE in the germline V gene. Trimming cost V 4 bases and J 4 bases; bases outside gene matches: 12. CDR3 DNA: TGTGCCAGCAGCTCCTACCCCGTAGCGGGGGGCTCAGATACGCAGTATTTT. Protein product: CASSSYPVAGGSDTQYF. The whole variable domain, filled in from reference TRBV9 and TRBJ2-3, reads DSGVTQTPKHLITATGQRVTLRCSPRSGDLSVYWYQQSLDQGLQFLIQYYNGEERAKGNILERFSAQQFPDLHSELNLSSLELGDSALYFCASSSYPVAGGSDTQYFGPGTRLTVL.

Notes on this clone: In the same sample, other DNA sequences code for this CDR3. The DNA of the CDR3 is TGCGCCAGCAGCCCGGGACAGGGTTCTGGAAACACCATATATTTT. It encodes CASSPGQGSGNTIYF. This chain links TRBV5-1 with TRBJ1-3; TRBD1 agrees at 9 bases. V trimming: 4 bases; J trimming: 1 base; junction bases outside the gene matches: 3. Germline V gene sequence: CDR1 SGHRS, CDR2 YFSETQ. The CDR3 runs 15 residues.

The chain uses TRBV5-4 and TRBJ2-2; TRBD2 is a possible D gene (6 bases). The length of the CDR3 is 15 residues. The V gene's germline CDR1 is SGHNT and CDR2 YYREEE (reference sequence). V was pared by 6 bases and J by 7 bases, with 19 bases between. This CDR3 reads CASNPGGPGDGELFF. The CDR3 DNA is TGTGCCAGCAACCCTGGAGGGCCAGGTGACGGGGAGCTGTTTTTT. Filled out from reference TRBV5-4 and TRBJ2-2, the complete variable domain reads ETGVTQSPTHLIKTRGQQVTLRCSSQSGHNTVSWYQQALGQGPQFIFQYYREEENGRGNFPPRFSGLQFPNYSSELNVNALELDDSALYLCASNPGGPGDGELFFGEGSRLTVL.

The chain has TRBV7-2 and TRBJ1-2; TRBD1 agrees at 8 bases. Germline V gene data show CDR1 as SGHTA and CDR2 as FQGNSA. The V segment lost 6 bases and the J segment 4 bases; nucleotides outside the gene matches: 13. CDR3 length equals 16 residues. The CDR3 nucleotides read TGTGCCAGCAGTTCAGGGGGCAGGGGGCGAAGCTATGGCTACACCTTC. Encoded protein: CASSSGGRGRSYGYTF.

This CDR3 reads CASSVDRRYGYTF. The CDR3 coding sequence is TGTGCCAGTAGTGTTGACAGGCGGTATGGCTACACCTTC. The chain couples TRBV19 to TRBJ1-2; D is possibly TRBD1 (6 bases). CDR1 is LNHDA, CDR2 SQIVND, per germline (reference sequence). This CDR3 is built from 13 residues. V lost 5 bases and J 5 bases, leaving 12 bases between the germline ends.

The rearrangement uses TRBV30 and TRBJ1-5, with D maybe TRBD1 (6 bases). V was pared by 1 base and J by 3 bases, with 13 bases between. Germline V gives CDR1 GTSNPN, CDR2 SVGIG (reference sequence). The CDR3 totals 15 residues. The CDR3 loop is CAWSAETGPNQPQHF. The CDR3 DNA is TGTGCCTGGAGTGCAGAGACAGGACCCAATCAGCCCCAGCATTTT.

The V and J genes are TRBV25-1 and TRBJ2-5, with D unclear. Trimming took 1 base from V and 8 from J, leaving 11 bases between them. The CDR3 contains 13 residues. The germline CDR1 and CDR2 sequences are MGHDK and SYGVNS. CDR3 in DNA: TGTGCCAGCAGTGAATCCCCCCCACAAACCCAGTACTTC. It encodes CASSESPPQTQYF. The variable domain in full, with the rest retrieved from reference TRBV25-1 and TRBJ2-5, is EADIYQTPRYLVIGTGKKITLECSQTMGHDKMYWYQQDPGMELHLIHYSYGVNSTEKGDLSSESTVSRIRTEHFPLTLESARPSHTSQYLCASSESPPQTQYFGPGTRLLVL.

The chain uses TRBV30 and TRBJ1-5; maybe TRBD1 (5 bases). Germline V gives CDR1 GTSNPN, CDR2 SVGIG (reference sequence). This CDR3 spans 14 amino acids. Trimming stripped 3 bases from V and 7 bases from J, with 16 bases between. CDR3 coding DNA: TGTGCCTGGAGCAAGTGGGGGGTTTTGCAGCCCCAGCATTTT. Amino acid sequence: CAWSKWGVLQPQHF.

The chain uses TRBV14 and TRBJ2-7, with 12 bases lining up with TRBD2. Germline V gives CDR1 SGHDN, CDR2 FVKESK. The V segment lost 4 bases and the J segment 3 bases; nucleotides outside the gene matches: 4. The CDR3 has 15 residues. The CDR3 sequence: CASSLGLAGLYEQYF. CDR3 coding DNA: TGTGCCAGCAGCCTCGGACTAGCGGGACTCTACGAGCAGTACTTC.

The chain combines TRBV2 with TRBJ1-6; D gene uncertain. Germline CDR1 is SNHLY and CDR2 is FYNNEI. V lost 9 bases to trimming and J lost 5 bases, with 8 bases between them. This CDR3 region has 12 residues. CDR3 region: CASKHNNSPLHF. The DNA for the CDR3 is TGTGCCAGTAAACACAATAATTCACCCCTCCACTTT.

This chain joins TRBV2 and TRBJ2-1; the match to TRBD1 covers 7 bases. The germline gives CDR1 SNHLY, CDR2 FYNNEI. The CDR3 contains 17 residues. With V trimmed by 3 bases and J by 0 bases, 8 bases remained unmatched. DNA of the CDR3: TGTGCCAGCAGTGAGGTTGAGGGGGCCAGCTCCTACAATGAGCAGTTCTTC. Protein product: CASSEVEGASSYNEQFF.